Described below is a single TCR beta chain sequence and its context. The entry originates in a study of control samples from healthy donors and cancer patients. Repertoires were generated with immunoSEQ multiplex PCR, while TCRdb's copy carries only in-frame clones and drops some. The sample lists some 140,000 clones; approximately 90% were seen once. The CDR3 loop spans 13 amino acids. Germline V gene data show CDR1 as GTSNPN and CDR2 as SVGIG (reference sequence). Trimming removed 8 bases from V and 5 bases from J, with 13 bases in between. The receptor's source is a woman between 25 and 40 years old in good health. The rearrangement joins TRBV30 to TRBJ1-6, with D unresolved. What was sequenced was blood. CDR3 DNA: TGTGCCATGAGAGAAGAAAATAATTCACCCCTCCACTTT. Translation gives CAMREENNSPLHF.